The clone carrying this TCR beta chain was found a few times. The antigen is undetermined. Preparing the TCRbeta library involved the use of unique molecular identifiers. TCRdb called the PCR reads again in MiXCR, with one record for every CDR3 protein. The sample gives 250,000 to 400,000 distinct CDR3 sequences, 23% of which show up once; approximately 9.9% is in the top ten. This specimen comes from a study of T-cell reconstitution after alpha-beta-depleted transplantation in children. Findings and caveats of the study: After one year, T-cell counts and TCRbeta diversity mostly came from new T cells. Diversity of TCRbeta at day 60 was high in some patients, arising from surviving recipient T cells and thymic progenitors. Two months or so post-transplant, alpha-beta T cells reportedly derived from several hundred expanded graft clones.

V was clipped by 3 bases and J by 6 bases; unmatched bases: 8. CDR1 and CDR2 from the germline V gene are DFQATT and SNEGSKA (reference sequence). This CDR3 contains 14 residues. Material: PBMCs, mostly from graft donor cells, obtained 180 days after TCRalphabeta/CD19-depleted stem cell transplant. This chain connects TRBV20-1 to TRBJ2-1, with 7 bases lining up with TRBD2. This receptor was identified in a male patient between 5 and 17 years old who had a stem cell transplant for acute lymphoblastic leukemia, so the T cells may come from the graft donor. The CDR3, as DNA: TGCAGTGCTAGTGGGGGAGGGCCTTTCAATGAGCAGTTCTTC. Protein sequence: CSASGGGPFNEQFF.